The 25 T cell receptor beta chains listed next were all sequenced from one sample in a study of cytomegalovirus exposure and HLA in healthy donors. The PCR used 60 Vbeta and 13 Jbeta primers. Sequenced by immunoSEQ multiplex PCR; TCRdb stores in-frame clones only, minus some. The sample has around 180,000 clones, around 87% seen once. Sequenced: PBMCs. The receptors derive from a woman between 18 and 29 years old in good health and CMV-seronegative.

The chain has TRBV18 and TRBJ1-5; 8 bases fit TRBD1. V gave up 1 base and J gave up 2 bases; unmatched junction bases: 4. In germline, CDR1 is KGHSH, CDR2 LQKENI. The CDR3 is 16 amino acids. In DNA form, the CDR3 reads TGTGCCAGCTCACCACGGGAGACAGGGGGCAATCAGCCCCAGCATTTT. It translates to CASSPRETGGNQPQHF.

The chain combines TRBV6-5 with TRBJ2-7; D is ambiguous. V shed 2 bases and J shed 0 bases, with 5 bases lying between them. Germline V gives CDR1 MNHEY, CDR2 SVGAGI. This CDR3 comprises 13 residues. The CDR3 sequence is CASSYPYSYEQYF. In nucleotides, the CDR3 is TGTGCCAGCAGTTACCCGTACTCCTACGAGCAGTACTTC.

This chain uses TRBV28 with TRBJ2-1, with 11 bases lining up with TRBD2. The CDR3 runs to 20 residues. J gave up 4 bases and V 2 bases, and 16 bases lay outside the gene matches. The germline V gene has CDR1 MDHEN and CDR2 SYDVKM. The CDR3 DNA reads as TGTGCCAGCAGTTTACAACTGCCGACTAGCGGGACGGGGTTTTACAATGAGCAGTTCTTC. It yields the protein CASSLQLPTSGTGFYNEQFF.

The chain couples TRBV7-9 to TRBJ1-2; possible D gene TRBD1, 6 bases. Germline CDR1 SEHNR, CDR2 FQNEAQ (reference sequence). CDR3 length: 13 residues. V shed 1 base and J shed 8 bases, with 11 bases lying between them. CDR3 DNA: TGTGCCAGCAGCTTAGACAGGGAGGGAGGCTACACCTTC. Translating gives CASSLDREGGYTF. Based on the CDR3 plus reference TRBV7-9 and TRBJ1-2, the full variable domain is DTGVSQNPRHKITKRGQNVTFRCDPISEHNRLYWYRQTLGQGPEFLTYFQNEAQLEKSRLLSDRFSAERPKGSFSTLEIQRTEQGDSAMYLCASSLDREGGYTFGSGTRLTVV.

The rearrangement uses TRBV7-9 and TRBJ1-3, with D possibly being TRBD1 (5 bases). Germline lookup yields CDR1 SEHNR and CDR2 FQNEAQ (reference sequence). V lost 5 bases and J 3 bases, leaving 17 bases between the germline ends. The CDR3 sequence is 16 residues long. CDR3 amino acids: CASSHFVAGLGNTIYF. The CDR3 nucleotides are TGTGCCAGCAGCCATTTTGTCGCGGGGCTTGGAAACACCATATATTTT.

CDR3 in amino acids: CASSHLGRGLETQYF. The CDR3 DNA reads as TGTGCCAGCAGCCATTTGGGGAGGGGATTAGAGACCCAGTACTTC. The J gene is TRBJ2-5, the V gene TRBV5-5; 7 bases align to TRBD2. CDR3 length equals 15 residues. From germline, CDR1 is SGHKS and CDR2 YYEKEE (reference sequence). Trimming at V came to 4 bases and at J to 4 bases, leaving 10 bases not matched to a gene. The entire variable domain, with the rest obtained from reference TRBV5-5 and TRBJ2-5, is as follows: DAGVTQSPTHLIKTRGQQVTLRCSPISGHKSVSWYQQVLGQGPQFIFQYYEKEERGRGNFPDRFSARQFPNYSSELNVNALLLGDSALYLCASSHLGRGLETQYFGPGTRLLVL.

This sequence joins TRBV6-1 and TRBJ1-2; 7 nucleotides agree with TRBD1. The CDR3 has 15 residues. J was trimmed by 4 bases and V by 4 bases; bases with no gene match: 9. Looked up from germline, CDR1 is MNHNS and CDR2 is SASEGT. CDR3 bases: TGTGCCAGCAGTGGGAAGGACAGGAACTCCTATGGCTACACCTTC. It is translated as CASSGKDRNSYGYTF.

This clone was seen only a few times. The chain employs TRBV7-2 and TRBJ2-2; 11 bases are shared with TRBD2. Losses at the gene ends were 2 bases for V and 5 bases for J; bases not matched to a gene: 7. Germline loops: CDR1 SGHTA, CDR2 FQGNSA. This CDR3 is 17 amino acids long. The CDR3 protein is CASSLIAGGPVTGELFF. For the CDR3, the DNA is TGTGCCAGCAGCTTAATAGCGGGAGGGCCGGTTACCGGGGAGCTGTTTTTT. The entire variable domain, with the rest obtained from reference TRBV7-2 and TRBJ2-2, is as follows: GAGVSQSPSNKVTEKGKDVELRCDPISGHTALYWYRQSLGQGLEFLIYFQGNSAPDKSGLPSDRFSAERTGGSVSTLTIQRTQQEDSAVYLCASSLIAGGPVTGELFFGEGSRLTVL.

The chain uses TRBV7-2 and TRBJ2-5; 12 bases map to TRBD2. The CDR3 length is 18 residues. After removal of 5 bases from V and 8 bases from J, the junction contained 18 bases not matched to a gene. From germline, CDR1 is SGHTA and CDR2 FQGNSA. The CDR3 DNA reads as TGTGCCAGCAGCAAAACGGTGGGTACCCGACTAGCGGGAGTTACCCAGTACTTC. Encoded protein: CASSKTVGTRLAGVTQYF.

The chain recombines TRBV5-4 with TRBJ2-1; the D gene is possibly TRBD1 (7 bases). Between the trimmed V and J ends, which lost 7 bases and 8 bases, there was a span of 19 bases. Germline CDR1 is SGHNT and CDR2 is YYREEE (reference sequence). The CDR3 consists of 14 residues. The CDR3 region is CASSEGRGVDEQFF. In DNA, the CDR3 is TGTGCCAGCTCAGAAGGCAGGGGGGTCGATGAGCAGTTCTTC.

J is TRBJ2-7 and V is TRBV19, with TRBD2 matching 16 bases. Germline V gives CDR1 LNHDA, CDR2 SQIVND (reference sequence). The CDR3 has 16 residues. The V segment lost 5 bases and the J segment 5 bases; nucleotides outside the gene matches: 6. CDR3 sequence: CASSQGTSGRADEQYF. The CDR3, as DNA: TGTGCCAGTAGTCAAGGGACTAGCGGGAGGGCCGACGAGCAGTACTTC.

The chain employs TRBV5-8 and TRBJ1-4; 7 bases match TRBD1. After removal of 2 bases from V and 7 bases from J, the junction contained 5 bases not matched to a gene. The CDR3 runs 14 residues. Germline V gene data show CDR1 as SGHTS and CDR2 as YDEGEE. The CDR3 protein is CASSFDRVVEKLFF. The CDR3 DNA is TGTGCCAGCAGCTTCGACAGGGTCGTTGAAAAACTGTTTTTT.

This chain links TRBV6-6 with TRBJ1-5, with D possibly matching TRBD1 (6 bases). This CDR3 contains 15 residues. CDR1 MNHNY and CDR2 SVGAGI come from the germline V gene (reference sequence). The V and J ends lost 6 bases and 0 bases respectively, with 12 bases between them. The CDR3 spells CASSLGQYSNQPQHF. The CDR3 region has the DNA TGTGCCAGCAGCCTCGGACAGTATAGCAATCAGCCCCAGCATTTT.

The chain combines TRBV12-5 with TRBJ2-7, with a tentative D call TRBD1 (6 bases). Germline-derived CDR1 and CDR2 are LGHNT and FRNRAP. The CDR3 loop spans 13 amino acids. Trimming shortened V by 6 bases and J by 3 bases, and 12 bases separated the two germline ends. The CDR3 DNA follows: TGTGCTAGTGGGACAACAGGGTACTACGAGCAGTACTTC. As protein: CASGTTGYYEQYF.

The V gene is TRBV5-4, the J gene TRBJ1-4; D ambiguous. Deletions cut 4 bases from V and 0 bases from J, with 10 bases between. CDR3 length: 15 residues. Germline V gene data show CDR1 as SGHNT and CDR2 as YYREEE (reference sequence). This CDR3 is CASSHDISTNEKLFF. The DNA of the CDR3 is TGTGCCAGCAGCCACGACATTTCAACTAATGAAAAACTGTTTTTT. Variable domain in full (rest from reference TRBV5-4 and TRBJ1-4): ETGVTQSPTHLIKTRGQQVTLRCSSQSGHNTVSWYQQALGQGPQFIFQYYREEENGRGNFPPRFSGLQFPNYSSELNVNALELDDSALYLCASSHDISTNEKLFFGSGTQLSVL.

This chain links TRBV6-1 with TRBJ2-1, with a possible D match to TRBD2 (7 bases). V lost 5 bases, J lost 8 bases, and 16 bases lay in between. This CDR3 has 14 amino acids. CDR1 is MNHNS, CDR2 SASEGT, per germline. The CDR3 DNA is TGTGCCAGCAGTCGAGGGGGGGTTAGGTATGAGCAGTTCTTC. It translates to CASSRGGVRYEQFF.

The chain recombines TRBV19 with TRBJ2-7; TRBD1 is a possible D gene (5 bases). V lost 5 bases, J lost 4 bases, and 21 bases lay in between. This CDR3 has 16 residues. The germline gives CDR1 LNHDA, CDR2 SQIVND (reference sequence). This CDR3 reads CASSPTPARAGYEQYF. CDR3 DNA: TGTGCCAGTAGTCCCACACCGGCCAGGGCCGGTTACGAGCAGTACTTC.

The gene calls are TRBV9 and TRBJ2-3; 7 nucleotides agree with TRBD2. From germline, CDR1 is SGDLS and CDR2 YYNGEE. The trim removed 4 bases at V and 2 bases at J, leaving 4 bases unmatched. CDR3 length: 14 residues. CDR3 coding DNA: TGTGCCAGCAGCCCGCGGGGGAACACAGATACGCAGTATTTT. It is translated as CASSPRGNTDTQYF.

J is TRBJ2-7 and V is TRBV6-5, with 11 bases lining up with TRBD1. Germline CDR1 is MNHEY and CDR2 is SVGAGI. J was trimmed by 2 bases and V by 2 bases; bases with no gene match: 5. The CDR3 consists of 16 residues. The CDR3 loop is CASSYLGDRGAYEQYF. The CDR3 nucleotides read TGTGCCAGCAGTTACCTGGGGGACAGGGGGGCCTACGAGCAGTACTTC.

The chain recombines TRBV5-6 with TRBJ1-1; TRBD1 aligns across 11 bases. In germline, CDR1 is SGHDT, CDR2 YYEEEE. This CDR3 has 13 residues. V shed 2 bases, J shed 7 bases, and the junction held 1 base outside the gene matches. The CDR3 DNA reads TGTGCCAGCAGCTTCGGGACAGGGGGTGAAGCTTTCTTT. As protein: CASSFGTGGEAFF.

The chain has TRBV7-6 and TRBJ1-6, with D tentatively TRBD1 (6 bases). V was clipped by 6 bases and J by 0 bases, with 12 bases between them. This CDR3 contains 16 residues. Germline V gene data show CDR1 as SGHVS and CDR2 as FNYEAQ. The chain's CDR3 is CASSPGVNSYNSPLHF. In nucleotides, the CDR3 is TGTGCCAGCAGTCCAGGGGTAAACTCCTATAATTCACCCCTCCACTTT.

V usage is TRBV7-8 and J usage is TRBJ1-1; perhaps TRBD1 as D (5 bases). Trimming removed 5 bases from V and 5 bases from J, with 15 bases in between. Germline CDR1 and CDR2: SGHVS and FQNEAQ. The length of the CDR3 is 14 residues. CDR3 sequence (DNA): TGTGCCAGCAGCAAAGTCAGGGTTGGGACTGAAGCTTTCTTT. The encoded protein is CASSKVRVGTEAFF.

The count of this clone is one. The DNA of the CDR3 is TGTGCCAGCAGCTTAGCCAGTGAGCAGTTCTTC. As protein: CASSLASEQFF. The chain recombines TRBV7-2 with TRBJ2-1; D gene unclear. The CDR3 contains 11 residues. Germline loops: CDR1 SGHTA, CDR2 FQGNSA. Trimming removed 0 bases from V and 9 bases from J, with 3 bases in between. Together with reference TRBV7-2 and TRBJ2-1, the CDR3 gives the full variable domain: GAGVSQSPSNKVTEKGKDVELRCDPISGHTALYWYRQSLGQGLEFLIYFQGNSAPDKSGLPSDRFSAERTGGSVSTLTIQRTQQEDSAVYLCASSLASEQFFGPGTRLTVL.

The chain has TRBV27 and TRBJ1-2; perhaps TRBD1 as D (5 bases). V lost 4 bases and J lost 10, with 16 bases in between. The CDR3 has 13 amino acids. Germline V CDR1 and CDR2: MNHEY, SMNVEV (reference sequence). The chain's CDR3 is CASSSPPRRAYTF. In nucleotides, the CDR3 is TGTGCCAGCAGTTCTCCCCCCCGCAGGGCCTACACCTTC.

In regard to this clone: A junction end diverges from the germline sequence, so it may reflect a read error. The rearrangement joins TRBV6-1 to TRBJ2-5; possibly TRBD2 for D (5 bases). Gene TRBJ2-7 matches the end of the DNA better, so the J call may be wrong. Per germline, CDR1 MNHNS and CDR2 SASEGT. The CDR3 totals 13 residues. The CDR3 region is CATSDDGIGEQYF. The CDR3 bases are TGTGCCACCAGTGACGACGGGATTGGCGAGCAGTACTTC.